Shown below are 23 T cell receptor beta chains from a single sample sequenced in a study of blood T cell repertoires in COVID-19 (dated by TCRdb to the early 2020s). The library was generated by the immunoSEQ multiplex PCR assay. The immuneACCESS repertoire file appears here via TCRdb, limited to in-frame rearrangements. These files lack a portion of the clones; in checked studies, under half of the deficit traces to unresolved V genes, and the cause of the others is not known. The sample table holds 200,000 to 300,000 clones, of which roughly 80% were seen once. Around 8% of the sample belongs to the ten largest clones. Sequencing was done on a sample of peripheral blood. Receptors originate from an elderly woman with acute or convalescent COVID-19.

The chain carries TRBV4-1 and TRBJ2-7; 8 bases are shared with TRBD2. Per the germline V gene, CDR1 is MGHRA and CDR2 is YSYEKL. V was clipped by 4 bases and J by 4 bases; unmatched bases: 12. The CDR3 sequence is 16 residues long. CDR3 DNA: TGCGCCAGCAGCCCCTTAGCGGGGTCGGGCACATACGAGCAGTACTTC. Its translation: CASSPLAGSGTYEQYF.

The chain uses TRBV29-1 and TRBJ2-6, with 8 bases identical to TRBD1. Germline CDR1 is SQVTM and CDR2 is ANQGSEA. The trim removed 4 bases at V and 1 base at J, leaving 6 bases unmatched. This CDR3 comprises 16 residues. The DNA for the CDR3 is TGCAGCGTTGCTCGGACAGGGCAGTCTGGGGCCAACGTCCTGACTTTC. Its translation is CSVARTGQSGANVLTF.

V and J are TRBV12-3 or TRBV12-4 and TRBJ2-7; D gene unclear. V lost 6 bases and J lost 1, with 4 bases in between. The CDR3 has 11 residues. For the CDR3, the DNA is TGTGCCAGCAGAACATCCTACGAGCAGTACTTC. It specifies CASRTSYEQYF.

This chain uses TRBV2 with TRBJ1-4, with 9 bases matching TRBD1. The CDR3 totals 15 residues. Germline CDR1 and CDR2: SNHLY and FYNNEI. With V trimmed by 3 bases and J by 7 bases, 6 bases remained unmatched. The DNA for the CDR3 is TGTGCCAGCAGTGACGGACAGGGGAGAGGTGAAAAACTGTTTTTT. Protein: CASSDGQGRGEKLFF.

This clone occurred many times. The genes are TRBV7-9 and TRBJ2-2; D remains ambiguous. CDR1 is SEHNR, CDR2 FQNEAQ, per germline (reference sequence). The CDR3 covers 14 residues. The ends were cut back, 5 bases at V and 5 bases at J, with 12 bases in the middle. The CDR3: CASSPMTGTGELFF. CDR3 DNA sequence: TGTGCCAGCAGCCCTATGACTGGTACCGGGGAGCTGTTTTTT.

The CDR3 region is CATSRDGRGRYGYTF. The CDR3 bases are TGTGCCACCAGCAGAGACGGCAGGGGAAGGTATGGCTACACCTTC. This chain uses TRBV15 with TRBJ1-2, with D tentatively TRBD1 (6 bases). V was trimmed by 0 bases and J by 5 bases, leaving 13 bases between them. CDR1 and CDR2 from the germline V gene are LNHNV and YYDKDF (reference sequence). The CDR3 has 15 residues.

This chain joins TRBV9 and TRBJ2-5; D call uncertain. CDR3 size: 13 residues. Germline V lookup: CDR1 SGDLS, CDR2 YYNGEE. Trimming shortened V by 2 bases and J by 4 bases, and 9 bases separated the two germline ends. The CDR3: CASSVVGLETQYF. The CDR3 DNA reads TGTGCCAGCAGCGTGGTCGGTTTAGAGACCCAGTACTTC.

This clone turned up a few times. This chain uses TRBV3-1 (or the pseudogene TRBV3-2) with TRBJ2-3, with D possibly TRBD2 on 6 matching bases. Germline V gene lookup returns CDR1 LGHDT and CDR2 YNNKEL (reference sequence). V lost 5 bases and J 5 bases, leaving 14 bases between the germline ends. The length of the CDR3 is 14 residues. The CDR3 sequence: CASSDRDSRDTQYF. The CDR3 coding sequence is TGTGCCAGCAGCGACCGGGACTCCAGAGATACGCAGTATTTT.

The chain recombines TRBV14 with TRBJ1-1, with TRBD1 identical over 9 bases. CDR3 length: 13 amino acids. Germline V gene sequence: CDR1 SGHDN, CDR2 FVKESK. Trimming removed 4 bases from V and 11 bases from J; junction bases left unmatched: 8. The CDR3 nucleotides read TGTGCCAGCAGCCGCTGGACAGGGGAAGGGGCTTTCTTT. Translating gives CASSRWTGEGAFF.

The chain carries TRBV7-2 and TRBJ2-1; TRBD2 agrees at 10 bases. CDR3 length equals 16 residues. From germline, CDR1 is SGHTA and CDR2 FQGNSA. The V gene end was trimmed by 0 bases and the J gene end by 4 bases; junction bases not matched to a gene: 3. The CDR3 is CASSLASGGAYNEQFF. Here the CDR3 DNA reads TGTGCCAGCAGCTTAGCCAGCGGGGGGGCTTACAATGAGCAGTTCTTC.

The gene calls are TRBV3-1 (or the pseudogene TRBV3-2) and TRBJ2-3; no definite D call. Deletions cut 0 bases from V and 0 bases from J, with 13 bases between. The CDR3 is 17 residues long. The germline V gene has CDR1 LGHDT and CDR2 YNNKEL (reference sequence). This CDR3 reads CASSQDLAARSTDTQYF. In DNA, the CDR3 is TGTGCCAGCAGCCAAGATCTGGCAGCTAGGAGCACAGATACGCAGTATTTT.

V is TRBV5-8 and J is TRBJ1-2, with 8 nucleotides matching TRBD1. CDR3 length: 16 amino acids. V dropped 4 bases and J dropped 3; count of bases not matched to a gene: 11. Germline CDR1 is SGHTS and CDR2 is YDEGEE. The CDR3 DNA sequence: TGTGCCAGCAGCCATCTAACAGGGGGTGAGGACTATGGCTACACCTTC. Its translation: CASSHLTGGEDYGYTF.

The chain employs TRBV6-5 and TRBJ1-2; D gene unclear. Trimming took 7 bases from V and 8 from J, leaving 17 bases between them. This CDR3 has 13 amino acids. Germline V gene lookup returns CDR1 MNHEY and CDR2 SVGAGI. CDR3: CASTILPGEGYTF. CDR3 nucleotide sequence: TGTGCCAGCACCATCCTACCCGGTGAGGGCTACACCTTC.

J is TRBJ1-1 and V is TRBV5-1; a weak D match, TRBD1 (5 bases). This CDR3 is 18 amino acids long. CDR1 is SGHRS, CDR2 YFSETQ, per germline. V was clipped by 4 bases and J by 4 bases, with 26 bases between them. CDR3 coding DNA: TGCGCCAGCAGCAAGGGTAGGGGCAGCGAACCCTCGGGCACTGAAGCTTTCTTT. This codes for CASSKGRGSEPSGTEAFF.

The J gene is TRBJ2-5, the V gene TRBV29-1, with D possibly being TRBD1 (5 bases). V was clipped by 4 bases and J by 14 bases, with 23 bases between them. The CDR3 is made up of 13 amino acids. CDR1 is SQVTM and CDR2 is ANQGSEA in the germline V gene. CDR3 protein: CSVGRQPGIGVYF. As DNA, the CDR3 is TGCAGCGTTGGGAGACAGCCCGGTATAGGGGTTTACTTC. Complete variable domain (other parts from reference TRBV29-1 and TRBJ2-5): SAVISQKPSRDICQRGTSLTIQCQVDSQVTMMFWYRQQPGQSLTLIATANQGSEATYESGFVIDKFPISRPNLTFSTLTVSNMSPEDSSIYLCSVGRQPGIGVYFGPGTRLLVL.

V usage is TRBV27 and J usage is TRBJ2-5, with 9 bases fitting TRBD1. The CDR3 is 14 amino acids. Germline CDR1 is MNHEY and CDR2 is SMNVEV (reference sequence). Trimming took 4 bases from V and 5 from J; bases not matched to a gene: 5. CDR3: CASSSGQGRETQYF. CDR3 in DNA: TGTGCCAGCAGTTCGGGACAGGGAAGGGAGACCCAGTACTTC.

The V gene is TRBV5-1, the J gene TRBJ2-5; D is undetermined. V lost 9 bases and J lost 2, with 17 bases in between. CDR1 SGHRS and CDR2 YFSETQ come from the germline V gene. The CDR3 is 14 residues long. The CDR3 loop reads CATAVFDPQETQYF. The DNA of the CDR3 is TGCGCCACGGCGGTCTTCGATCCTCAAGAGACCCAGTACTTC.

In DNA form, the CDR3 reads TGCAGCGCCTTCGGGGACAGGGTGGGGGAGCAGTACTTC. Translating gives CSAFGDRVGEQYF. The V and J genes are TRBV29-1 and TRBJ2-7; 9 nucleotides line up with TRBD1. CDR3 length equals 13 residues. Per the germline V gene, CDR1 is SQVTM and CDR2 is ANQGSEA. V dropped 7 bases and J dropped 7; count of bases not matched to a gene: 11.

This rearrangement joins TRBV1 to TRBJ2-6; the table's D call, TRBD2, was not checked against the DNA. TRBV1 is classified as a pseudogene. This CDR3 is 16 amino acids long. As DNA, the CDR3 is TGCACCAGCAGCCAGGCGGGAGACTCTGGGGCCAACGTCCTGACTTTC. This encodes CTSSQAGDSGANVLTF.

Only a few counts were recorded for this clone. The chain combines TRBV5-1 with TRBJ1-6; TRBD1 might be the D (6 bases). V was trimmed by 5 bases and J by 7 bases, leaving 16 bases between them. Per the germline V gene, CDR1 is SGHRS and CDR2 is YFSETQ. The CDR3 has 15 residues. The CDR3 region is CASRSSRQDNSPLHF. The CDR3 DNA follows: TGCGCCAGCAGGTCTTCACGACAGGACAATTCACCCCTCCACTTT.

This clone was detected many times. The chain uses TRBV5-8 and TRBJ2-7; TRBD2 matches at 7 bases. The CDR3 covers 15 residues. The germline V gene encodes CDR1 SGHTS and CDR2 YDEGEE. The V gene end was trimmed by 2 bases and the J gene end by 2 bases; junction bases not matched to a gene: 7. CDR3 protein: CASSFGASGPYEQYF. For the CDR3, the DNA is TGTGCCAGCAGCTTTGGGGCTAGCGGTCCCTACGAGCAGTACTTC.

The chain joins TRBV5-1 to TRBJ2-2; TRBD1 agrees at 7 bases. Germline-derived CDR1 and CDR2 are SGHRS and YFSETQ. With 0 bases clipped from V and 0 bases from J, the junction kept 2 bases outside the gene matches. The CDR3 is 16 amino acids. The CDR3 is CASSLEGTANTGELFF. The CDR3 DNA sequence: TGCGCCAGCAGCTTGGAAGGGACAGCGAACACCGGGGAGCTGTTTTTT.

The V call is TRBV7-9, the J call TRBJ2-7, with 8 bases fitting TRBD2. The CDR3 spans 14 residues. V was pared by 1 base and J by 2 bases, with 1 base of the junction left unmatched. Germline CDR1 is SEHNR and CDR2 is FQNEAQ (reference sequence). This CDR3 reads CASSLGTSTYEQYF. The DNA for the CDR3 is TGTGCCAGCAGCTTAGGGACTAGCACCTACGAGCAGTACTTC.